A selection of T cell receptor beta chains follows, all from one sample in a study of T-cell reconstitution after alpha-beta-depleted transplantation in children. TCRdb itself ran the PCR reads through MiXCR, one entry per CDR3 protein. Here the sample spans roughly 350,000 distinct CDR3 sequences, around 10% being singletons. This material consisted of PBMCs from the stem cell graft donor, taken from the stem cell graft. These receptor sequences come from a human donor who donated a stem cell graft to a child with acute lymphoblastic leukemia. Both conserved end residues are part of each CDR3. D genes are given only for firm matches. Clone size, where shown, is once, few, many, or a class for clones that have expanded.

NA,TRBJ2-7,NA,TRBV28,TGTGCCAGCAGTCCCCAAAGGCTAGCGAGAACCTACGAGCAGTACTTC,CASSPQRLARTYEQYF
many,TRBJ2-6,TRBD1,TRBV27,TGTGCCAGCAGTTTTATGACAGGGGGTCGTCCTAACTCTGGGGCCAACGTCCTGACTTTC,CASSFMTGGRPNSGANVLTF
many,TRBJ2-7,NA,TRBV12-3/TRBV12-4,TGTGCCTGTCGAGGGAAGACTTCCTACGAGCAGTACTTC,CACRGKTSYEQYF
few,TRBJ2-7,TRBD1,TRBV7-8,TGTGCCAGCAGCCTGGACAGGATCAACGAGCAGTACTTC,CASSLDRINEQYF
NA,TRBJ2-7,TRBD1,TRBV4-1,TGCGCCAGCAGCCAACTGAACCTCCTCCCACAGGGGGACGAGCAGTACTTC,CASSQLNLLPQGDEQYF
few,TRBJ2-1,TRBD2,TRBV11-1,TGTGCCAGCAGCTTAAGCGGGAGATCGTTCCATGAGCAGTTCTTC,CASSLSGRSFHEQFF
many,TRBJ2-1,TRBD1,TRBV5-1,TGCGCCAGCAGCATCGGGACAGGGGATCACAATGAGCAGTTCTTC,CASSIGTGDHNEQFF
few,TRBJ2-7,TRBD2,TRBV9,TGTGCCAGCAGCGTAGCGGGGACTAGCGGGAGTTACGAGCAGTACTTC,CASSVAGTSGSYEQYF
NA,TRBJ2-3,TRBD2,TRBV5-8,TGTGCCAGCAGCATTAGCGGGAGGGGACGCAACACAGATACGCAGTATTTT,CASSISGRGRNTDTQYF
many,TRBJ1-1,NA,TRBV28,TGTGCCAGCAGTTTTGCAGGGTTGAACACTGAAGCTTTCTTT,CASSFAGLNTEAFF
NA,TRBJ1-5,NA,TRBV20-1,TGCAGTGCTTCGGACGGATATAGCAATCAGCCCCAGCATTTT,CSASDGYSNQPQHF
once,TRBJ1-5,TRBD1,TRBV27,TGTGCCAGCAGTCCTAACAGGGGGCCAAGCACAGATACGCAGCATTTT,CASSPNRGPSTDTQHF
many,TRBJ2-7,TRBD2,TRBV5-1,TGCGCCAGCAGCTTGGGGCTAGCGGGAGGCTACGAGCAGTACTTC,CASSLGLAGGYEQYF
NA,TRBJ1-5,TRBD1,TRBV20-1,TGCAGTGCCTCACAGGGGGCTAGTCAGCCCCAGCATTTT,CSASQGASQPQHF
few,TRBJ2-3,NA,TRBV9,TGTGCCAGCAGCGTATCTCTGGCTAGCCGTAGAGATACGCAGTATTTT,CASSVSLASRRDTQYF
many,TRBJ2-1,TRBD2,TRBV12-5,TGTGCTAGTGGTTTGACGGTAGCGGGGAACTCCTACAATGAGCAGTTCTTC,CASGLTVAGNSYNEQFF
few,TRBJ2-3,TRBD2,TRBV7-2,TGTGCCAGCAGCTTAAGGCTGACTAGCGGGCTCAGCACAGATACGCAGTATTTT,CASSLRLTSGLSTDTQYF
NA,TRBJ2-7,NA,TRBV29-1,TGCAGCGTTGCGGTAGGGGGTTCCTACGAGCAGTACTTC,CSVAVGGSYEQYF
NA,TRBJ2-2,NA,TRBV6-6,TGTGCCAGCATGTCCGGGGAGCTGTTTTTT,CASMSGELFF
few,TRBJ2-7,NA,TRBV5-6,TGTGCCAGCAGCCGCTCCGGGGTCTCCTACGAGCAGTACTTC,CASSRSGVSYEQYF
NA,TRBJ1-5,TRBD1,TRBV27,TGTGCCAGCAGCTACAGGGGATTCAATCAGCCCCAGCATTTT,CASSYRGFNQPQHF
few,TRBJ2-1,TRBD2,TRBV7-9,TGTGCCAGTGTTCAGACGGGGACTAGCGGGAACAATGAGCAGTTCTTC,CASVQTGTSGNNEQFF
few,TRBJ2-1,NA,TRBV27,TGTGCCAGCAGTTTCCGTGGACGTCACAATGAGCAGTTCTTC,CASSFRGRHNEQFF
many,TRBJ2-5,TRBD2,TRBV15,TGTGCCACCAGCAGAGGAGGTTGGCGGGAGGGGGTGGAGACCCAGTACTTC,CATSRGGWREGVETQYF
few,TRBJ2-2,NA,TRBV27,TGTGCCAGCAGTTGGGCCGCAAACACCGGGGAGCTGTTTTTT,CASSWAANTGELFF
NA,TRBJ1-6,NA,TRBV6-1,TGTGCCAGCAGATCCCCCAGGGGTGGATCACCCCTCCACTTT,CASRSPRGGSPLHF
NA,TRBJ2-5,TRBD2,TRBV29-1,TGCAGCGTTTCTAGGGTAGCGGGAGCTTTAGAGACCCAGTACTTC,CSVSRVAGALETQYF
NA,TRBJ2-1,TRBD1,TRBV4-3,TGCGCCAGCAGCCAAGACAGGGGGCCATGGAATGAGCAGTTCTTC,CASSQDRGPWNEQFF
few,TRBJ2-1,TRBD2,TRBV28,TGTGCCAGCAGTCCTACTCCTAGCGGGAGGGAATCCTACAATGAGCAGTTCTTC,CASSPTPSGRESYNEQFF
few,TRBJ2-7,NA,TRBV27,TGTGCCAGCAGTTCCTCAACAGGGAAACAGTACTTC,CASSSSTGKQYF
NA,TRBJ2-7,NA,TRBV10-3,TGTGCCATCAGAGACTCCTCCTACGAGCAGTACTTC,CAIRDSSYEQYF
NA,TRBJ1-1,TRBD1,TRBV5-5,TGTGCCAGCAGCTTGGGGGACAGGGACCCAGCTTTCTTT,CASSLGDRDPAFF
many,TRBJ2-4,TRBD2,TRBV7-2,TGTGCCAGCAGCTCGGGGGGTTACATTCAGTACTTC,CASSSGGYIQYF
few,TRBJ1-5,TRBD1,TRBV28,TGTGCCAGCAGGCAAGGGACAGTGAATCAGCCCCAGCATTTT,CASRQGTVNQPQHF
few,TRBJ1-5,TRBD1,TRBV12-3/TRBV12-4,TGTGCCAGCAATTTAGGACAGGGGCGAGTTACGCCCCAGCATTTT,CASNLGQGRVTPQHF
NA,TRBJ1-1,NA,TRBV4-2,TGTGCCAGCAGCCCGGGCACCGGGGCTGAAGCTTTCTTT,CASSPGTGAEAFF
NA,TRBJ1-6,NA,TRBV7-9,TGTGCCAGCAGCTTAGTAGGGGTCCGCTCACCCCTCCACTTT,CASSLVGVRSPLHF
NA,TRBJ2-3,TRBD2,TRBV5-1,TGCGCCAGCAGCGCCCGAAGGTGGGAGGGCCGCACAGATACGCAGTATTTT,CASSARRWEGRTDTQYF
NA,TRBJ1-1,NA,TRBV12-3/TRBV12-4,TGTGCCAGCAGCCTAGTCCAGGGGTCTGAAGCTTTCTTT,CASSLVQGSEAFF
few,TRBJ2-5,TRBD2,TRBV7-2,TGTGCCAGCGTATTAAAACCGCTAGCGGGAGGAGAGACCCAGTACTTC,CASVLKPLAGGETQYF
NA,TRBJ2-7,TRBD2,TRBV4-1,TGCGCCAGCAGCCAAGATGCTGGGGAGGGGACCTACGAGCAGTACTTC,CASSQDAGEGTYEQYF
few,TRBJ2-7,NA,TRBV28,TGTGCCAGCAGTACACATGGGAGCTCCTACGAGCAGTACTTC,CASSTHGSSYEQYF